This T cell receptor (beta chain) is drawn from a study of CD8 T cells in ankylosing spondylitis. This clonotype has at least ten counts. Between the trimmed V and J ends, which lost 2 bases and 6 bases, there was a span of 17 bases. CDR1 and CDR2 (germline): SGHRS, YFSETQ. The CDR3 is 15 amino acids. Each CDR3 protein gets one entry after TCRdb re-called the 5' RACE reads with MiXCR. The profile shows some 140,000 distinct CDR3 sequences, more than 9.5% of them singletons. The clonotype was recovered from a female donor with ankylosing spondylitis or in good health (not recorded which). Sequenced input: blood, either unsorted or a sorted T cell fraction (not recorded which). The J gene is TRBJ1-2, the V gene TRBV5-1; the D gene is possibly TRBD1 (5 bases). The CDR3 DNA is TGCGCCAGCAGCTTACACAGGAGATTGGGAAATGGCTACACCTTC. Translating it yields CASSLHRRLGNGYTF.